These 17 T cell receptor beta chains originate from one sample sequenced in a study of OX40 agonist ivuxolimab in advanced cancers. Measured with immunoSEQ multiplex PCR; TCRdb has only the in-frame clones, and not every one. Of about 74,000 clones listed, 86% are singletons. Source: CD4+ or CD8+ T cells sorted from blood, taken in a trial of the OX40 agonist ivuxolimab. These receptors originate from an adult with an advanced solid tumor such as melanoma, head and neck, liver or kidney cancer.

The chain has TRBV10-3 and TRBJ2-1; the D is unclear. Germline lookup yields CDR1 ENHRY and CDR2 SYGVKD. Deletions cut 4 bases from V and 5 bases from J, with 9 bases between. CDR3 length: 13 amino acids. The CDR3 is CAISVVSNNEQFF. In nucleotides, the CDR3 is TGTGCCATCAGTGTGGTCAGTAACAATGAGCAGTTCTTC.

The genes are TRBV4-1 and TRBJ2-1, with TRBD2 identical over 12 bases. Per the germline V gene, CDR1 is MGHRA and CDR2 is YSYEKL. The junction had 12 bases not matched to a gene; V was cut back by 1 base and J by 8 bases. This CDR3 spans 18 amino acids. This chain's CDR3 is CASSQALLAGGPSDEQFF. DNA of the CDR3: TGCGCCAGCAGCCAAGCCCTCCTAGCGGGAGGGCCAAGCGATGAGCAGTTCTTC.

This clone was seen more than once but under ten times. V is TRBV27 and J is TRBJ1-6, with D perhaps TRBD1 (6 bases). Trimming shortened V by 6 bases and J by 8 bases, and 11 bases separated the two germline ends. The CDR3 spans 13 residues. The germline V gene encodes CDR1 MNHEY and CDR2 SMNVEV (reference sequence). The CDR3 DNA reads as TGTGCCAGCAGCCGATACAGGGATTCACCCCTCCACTTT. It is translated as CASSRYRDSPLHF.

This chain's CDR3 is CASSPRGGRGTGELFF. The CDR3 DNA follows: TGTGCCAGCAGCCCCCGCGGCGGGCGAGGCACCGGGGAGCTGTTTTTT. The chain employs TRBV13 and TRBJ2-2; weak D call: TRBD2 (5 bases). The germline V and J ends were trimmed by 5 bases and 4 bases, with 17 bases remaining between them. The CDR3 is 16 amino acids. Germline V gene lookup returns CDR1 PRHDT and CDR2 FYEKMQ (reference sequence). The variable domain in full, with the rest retrieved from reference TRBV13 and TRBJ2-2, is AAGVIQSPRHLIKEKRETATLKCYPIPRHDTVYWYQQGPGQDPQFLISFYEKMQSDKGSIPDRFSAQQFSDYHSELNMSSLELGDSALYFCASSPRGGRGTGELFFGEGSRLTVL.

The chain joins TRBV19 to TRBJ1-2, with a weak D call TRBD1 (5 bases). The V gene lost 6 bases and the J gene lost 4 bases, with 18 bases spanning the gap. Germline V gives CDR1 LNHDA, CDR2 SQIVND (reference sequence). This CDR3 region has 15 residues. The CDR3 protein is CASRRWTQAAYGYTF. The CDR3 region has the DNA TGTGCCAGTAGGCGTTGGACACAGGCGGCCTATGGCTACACCTTC.

The gene calls are TRBV5-1 and TRBJ2-1, with 7 bases identical to TRBD1. Trimming took 2 bases from V and 5 from J; bases not matched to a gene: 4. The CDR3 is made up of 14 amino acids. Germline-derived CDR1 and CDR2 are SGHRS and YFSETQ. CDR3 amino acids: CASSFKGADNEQFF. In DNA form, the CDR3 reads TGCGCCAGCAGCTTTAAGGGGGCCGACAATGAGCAGTTCTTC.

The chain couples TRBV10-2 to TRBJ1-2; weak D call: TRBD1 (6 bases). Trimming removed 8 bases from V and 8 bases from J, with 18 bases in between. This CDR3 contains 13 residues. CDR1 is WSHSY, CDR2 SAAADI, per germline. The CDR3 DNA reads as TGCGCCAGCGGGTCGACGGGGGCGGAAGGCTACACCTTC. Translation: CASGSTGAEGYTF.

V and J are TRBV7-9 and TRBJ2-1; no reliable D call. The germline CDR1 and CDR2 sequences are SEHNR and FQNEAQ (reference sequence). V was pared by 1 base and J by 13 bases, with 8 bases between. CDR3 length equals 11 residues. CDR3 sequence reads: CASSLGQKQFF. CDR3 DNA: TGTGCCAGCAGCTTAGGTCAAAAACAGTTCTTC.

The chain links TRBV29-1 to TRBJ1-1; tentative D call: TRBD1 (5 bases). CDR1 is SQVTM, CDR2 ANQGSEA, per germline. V lost 4 bases and J lost 6, with 12 bases in between. The CDR3 contains 12 residues. CDR3 nucleotide sequence: TGCAGCGTTGTAGGGGAAGGCGCTGAAGCTTTCTTT. It yields the protein CSVVGEGAEAFF.

The rearrangement uses TRBV27 and TRBJ1-1, with a possible D match to TRBD1 (6 bases). Germline CDR1 reads MNHEY; CDR2 reads SMNVEV (reference sequence). V was pared by 8 bases and J by 4 bases, with 11 bases between. The CDR3 covers 12 residues. The CDR3 region is CASGEGGTEAFF. DNA of the CDR3: TGTGCCAGCGGTGAAGGGGGCACTGAAGCTTTCTTT.

This chain uses TRBV5-1 with TRBJ2-6; no firm D call. The CDR3 contains 14 residues. Deletions cut 0 bases from V and 2 bases from J, with 3 bases between. Germline CDR1 is SGHRS and CDR2 is YFSETQ. This CDR3 reads CASSLVPGANVLTF. CDR3 coding DNA: TGCGCCAGCAGCTTGGTCCCTGGGGCCAACGTCCTGACTTTC.

The V and J genes are TRBV27 and TRBJ2-1, with 14 bases aligning to TRBD2. The CDR3 has 16 residues. Germline CDR1 and CDR2: MNHEY and SMNVEV (reference sequence). Unmatched junction bases numbered 16, after V lost 6 bases and J lost 15 bases. The CDR3 DNA is TGTGCCAGCAGGTTTACAGGGACTAGCGGGAGTTTAACCCTGTTCTTC. Encoded protein: CASRFTGTSGSLTLFF.

The chain joins TRBV6-6 to TRBJ2-5; D is unclear. Trimming removed 7 bases from V and 9 bases from J, with 24 bases in between. The CDR3 sequence is 15 residues long. CDR1 is MNHNY, CDR2 SVGAGI, per germline (reference sequence). The CDR3 spells CASTITGPAIWAQYF. The CDR3 DNA sequence: TGTGCCAGCACAATAACCGGGCCCGCGATTTGGGCCCAGTACTTC.

Regarding this clone: The same CDR3 is also encoded by other DNA sequences in this sample. The V call is TRBV7-8, the J call TRBJ1-5; no firm D call. The CDR3 extends over 18 amino acids. Per the germline V gene, CDR1 is SGHVS and CDR2 is FQNEAQ. The V gene lost 4 bases and the J gene lost 1 base, with 20 bases spanning the gap. The CDR3 loop is CASSSPNFSAASNQPQHF. The CDR3 region has the DNA TGTGCCAGCAGCTCCCCAAATTTCTCGGCCGCCAGCAATCAGCCCCAGCATTTT. Drawing the rest from reference TRBV7-8 and TRBJ1-5, the complete variable domain is GAGVSQSPRYKVAKRGQDVALRCDPISGHVSLFWYQQALGQGPEFLTYFQNEAQLDKSGLPSDRFFAERPEGSVSTLKIQRTQQEDSAVYLCASSSPNFSAASNQPQHFGDGTRLSIL.

This chain links TRBV9 with TRBJ2-3, with 7 bases aligning to TRBD1. Germline V lookup: CDR1 SGDLS, CDR2 YYNGEE. V was pared by 2 bases and J by 0 bases, with 6 bases of the junction left unmatched. CDR3 length equals 16 residues. The DNA for the CDR3 is TGTGCCAGCAGCGTCGGTACAGGGGCTAGCACAGATACGCAGTATTTT. As protein: CASSVGTGASTDTQYF.

The gene calls are TRBV19 and TRBJ1-5; the D is unclear. The V gene lost 5 bases and the J gene lost 2 bases, with 16 bases spanning the gap. The CDR3 extends over 16 amino acids. Germline assignment: CDR1 LNHDA and CDR2 SQIVND (reference sequence). CDR3 in DNA: TGTGCCAGTAGTCCGCCCCCCGGATCTGGCAATCAGCCCCAGCATTTT. It codes for CASSPPPGSGNQPQHF.

The rearrangement joins TRBV9 to TRBJ2-1, with no clear D. The germline gives CDR1 SGDLS, CDR2 YYNGEE. V was shortened by 1 base and J by 3 bases, with 11 bases between the two germline ends. The CDR3 loop spans 15 amino acids. The CDR3 nucleotides are TGTGCCAGCAGCGTATCACCTGGCAGCTACAATGAGCAGTTCTTC. Translated: CASSVSPGSYNEQFF.